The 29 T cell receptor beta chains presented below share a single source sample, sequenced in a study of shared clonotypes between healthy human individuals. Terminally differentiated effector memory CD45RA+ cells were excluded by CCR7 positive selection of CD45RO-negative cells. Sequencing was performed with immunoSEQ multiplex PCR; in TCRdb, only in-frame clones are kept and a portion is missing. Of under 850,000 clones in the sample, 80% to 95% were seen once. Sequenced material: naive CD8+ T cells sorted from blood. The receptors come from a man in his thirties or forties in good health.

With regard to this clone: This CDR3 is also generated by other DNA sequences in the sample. CDR3 residues: CASSVAGREQFF. CDR3 bases: TGTGCCAGCAGCGTAGCGGGGCGTGAGCAGTTCTTC. The chain uses TRBV9 and TRBJ2-1; D could derive from TRBD1 or TRBD2 (5 bases each). V gave up 0 bases and J gave up 9 bases, with 7 bases separating them. In germline, CDR1 is SGDLS, CDR2 YYNGEE. This CDR3 region has 12 residues. Based on the CDR3 plus reference TRBV9 and TRBJ2-1, the full variable domain is DSGVTQTPKHLITATGQRVTLRCSPRSGDLSVYWYQQSLDQGLQFLIQYYNGEERAKGNILERFSAQQFPDLHSELNLSSLELGDSALYFCASSVAGREQFFGPGTRLTVL.

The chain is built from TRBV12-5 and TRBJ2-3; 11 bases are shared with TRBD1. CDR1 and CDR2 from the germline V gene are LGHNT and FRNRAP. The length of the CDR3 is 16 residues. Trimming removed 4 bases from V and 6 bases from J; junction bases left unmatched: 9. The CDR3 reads CASGSYPDRGRDTQYF. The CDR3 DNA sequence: TGTGCTAGTGGTTCCTACCCGGACAGGGGGCGGGATACGCAGTATTTT.

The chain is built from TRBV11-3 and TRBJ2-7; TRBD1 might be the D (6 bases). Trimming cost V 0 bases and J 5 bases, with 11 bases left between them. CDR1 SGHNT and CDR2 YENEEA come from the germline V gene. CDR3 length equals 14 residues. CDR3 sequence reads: CASSLDAQGHEQYF. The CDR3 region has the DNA TGTGCCAGCAGCTTAGATGCGCAGGGGCACGAGCAGTACTTC. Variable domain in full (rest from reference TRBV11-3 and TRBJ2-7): EAGVVQSPRYKIIEKKQPVAFWCNPISGHNTLYWYLQNLGQGPELLIRYENEEAVDDSQLPKDRFSAERLKGVDSTLKIQPAELGDSAVYLCASSLDAQGHEQYFGPGTRLTVT.

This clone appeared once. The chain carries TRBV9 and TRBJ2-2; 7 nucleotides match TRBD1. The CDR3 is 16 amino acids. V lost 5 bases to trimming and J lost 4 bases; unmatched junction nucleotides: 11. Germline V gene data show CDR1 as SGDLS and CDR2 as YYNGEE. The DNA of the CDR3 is TGTGCCAGCAGGGGGAACAGGGGATCGAGCACCGGGGAGCTGTTTTTT. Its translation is CASRGNRGSSTGELFF.

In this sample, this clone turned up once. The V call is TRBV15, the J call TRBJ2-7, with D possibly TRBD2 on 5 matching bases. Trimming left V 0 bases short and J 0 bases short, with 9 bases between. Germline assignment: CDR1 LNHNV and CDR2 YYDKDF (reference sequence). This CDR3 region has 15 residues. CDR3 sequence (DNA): TGTGCCACCAGCAGAGAAGCGGATAGCTCCTACGAGCAGTACTTC. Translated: CATSREADSSYEQYF.

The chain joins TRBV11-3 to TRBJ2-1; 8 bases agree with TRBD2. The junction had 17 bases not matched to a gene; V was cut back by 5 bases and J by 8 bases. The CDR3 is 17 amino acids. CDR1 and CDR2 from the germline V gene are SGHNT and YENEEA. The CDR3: CASSPGGGLVSFDEQFF. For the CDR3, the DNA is TGTGCCAGCAGCCCCGGGGGGGGACTAGTTAGTTTTGATGAGCAGTTCTTC.

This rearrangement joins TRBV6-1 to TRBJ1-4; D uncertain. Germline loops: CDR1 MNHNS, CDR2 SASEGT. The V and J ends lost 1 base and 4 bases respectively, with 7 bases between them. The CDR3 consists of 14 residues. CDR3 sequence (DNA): TGTGCCAGCAGTGAAGGGACCATTAATGAAAAACTGTTTTTT. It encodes CASSEGTINEKLFF.

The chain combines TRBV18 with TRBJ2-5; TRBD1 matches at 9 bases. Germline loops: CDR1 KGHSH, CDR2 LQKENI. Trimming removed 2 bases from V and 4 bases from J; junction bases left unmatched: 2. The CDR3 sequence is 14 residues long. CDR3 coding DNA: TGTGCCAGCTCACCAGGACAGGGGCGAGAGACCCAGTACTTC. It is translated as CASSPGQGRETQYF. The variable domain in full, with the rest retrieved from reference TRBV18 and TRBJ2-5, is NAGVMQNPRHLVRRRGQEARLRCSPMKGHSHVYWYRQLPEEGLKFMVYLQKENIIDESGMPKERFSAEFPKEGPSILRIQQVVRGDSAAYFCASSPGQGRETQYFGPGTRLLVL.

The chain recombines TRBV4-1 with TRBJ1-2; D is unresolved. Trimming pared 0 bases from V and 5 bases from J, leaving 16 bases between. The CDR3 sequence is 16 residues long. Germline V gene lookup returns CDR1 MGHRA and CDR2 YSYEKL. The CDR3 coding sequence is TGCGCCAGCAGCCAAGATTCGGGCGGCCGGCTATATGGCTACACCTTC. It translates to CASSQDSGGRLYGYTF.

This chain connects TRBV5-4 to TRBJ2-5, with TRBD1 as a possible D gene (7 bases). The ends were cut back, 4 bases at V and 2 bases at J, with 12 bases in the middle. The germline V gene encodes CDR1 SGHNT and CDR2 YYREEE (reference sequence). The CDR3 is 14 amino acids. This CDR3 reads CASSGGGWQETQYF. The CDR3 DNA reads TGTGCCAGCAGCGGAGGGGGCTGGCAAGAGACCCAGTACTTC.

This CDR3 is CASSYSPQGGGTEAFF. The CDR3 coding sequence is TGTGCCAGCAGTTATTCTCCACAGGGGGGGGGCACTGAAGCTTTCTTT. The chain is built from TRBV6-6 and TRBJ1-1; 8 bases fit TRBD1. This CDR3 region has 16 residues. CDR1 is MNHNY and CDR2 is SVGAGI in the germline V gene (reference sequence). V was clipped by 3 bases and J by 4 bases; unmatched bases: 10.

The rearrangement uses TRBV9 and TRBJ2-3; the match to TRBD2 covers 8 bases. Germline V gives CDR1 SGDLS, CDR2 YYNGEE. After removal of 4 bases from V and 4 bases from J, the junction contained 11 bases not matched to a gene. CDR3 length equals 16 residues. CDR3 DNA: TGTGCCAGCAGCCTACAAGCCGGGAGGGTCGCAGATACGCAGTATTTT. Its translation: CASSLQAGRVADTQYF.

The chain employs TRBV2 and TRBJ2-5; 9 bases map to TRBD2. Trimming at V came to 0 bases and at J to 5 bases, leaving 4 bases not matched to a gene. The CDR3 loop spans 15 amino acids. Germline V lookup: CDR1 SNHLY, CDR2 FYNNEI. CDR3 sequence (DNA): TGTGCCAGCAGTGAAGCGGGGGGACTAGCCGAGACCCAGTACTTC. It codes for CASSEAGGLAETQYF.

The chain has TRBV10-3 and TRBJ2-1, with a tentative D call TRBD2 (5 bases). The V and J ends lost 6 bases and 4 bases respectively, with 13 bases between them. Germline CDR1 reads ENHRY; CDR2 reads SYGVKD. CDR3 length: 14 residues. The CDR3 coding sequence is TGTGCCATCAGGCAAGCGGAGTCTTACAATGAGCAGTTCTTC. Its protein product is CAIRQAESYNEQFF.

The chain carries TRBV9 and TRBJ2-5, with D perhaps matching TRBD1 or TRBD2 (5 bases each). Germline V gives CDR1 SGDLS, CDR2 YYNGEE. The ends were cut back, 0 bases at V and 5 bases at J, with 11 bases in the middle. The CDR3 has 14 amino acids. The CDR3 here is CASSVGSGTETQYF. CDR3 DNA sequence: TGTGCCAGCAGCGTAGGTTCAGGGACGGAGACCCAGTACTTC.

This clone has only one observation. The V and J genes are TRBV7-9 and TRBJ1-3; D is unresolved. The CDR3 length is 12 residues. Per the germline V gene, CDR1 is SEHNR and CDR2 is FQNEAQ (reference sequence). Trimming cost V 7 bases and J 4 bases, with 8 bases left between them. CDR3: CASTPEGNTIYF. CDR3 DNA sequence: TGTGCCAGCACCCCGGAGGGAAACACCATATATTTT.

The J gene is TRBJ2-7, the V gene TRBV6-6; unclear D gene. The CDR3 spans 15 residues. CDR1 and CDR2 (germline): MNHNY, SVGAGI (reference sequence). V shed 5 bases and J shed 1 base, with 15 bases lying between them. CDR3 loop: CASSPEAGSSYEQYF. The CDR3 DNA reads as TGTGCCAGCAGTCCTGAGGCAGGCTCATCCTACGAGCAGTACTTC.

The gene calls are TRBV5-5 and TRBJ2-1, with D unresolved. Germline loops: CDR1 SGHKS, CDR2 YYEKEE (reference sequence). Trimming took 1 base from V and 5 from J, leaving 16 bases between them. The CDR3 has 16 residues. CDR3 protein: CASSLYQSRYNNEQFF. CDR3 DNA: TGTGCCAGCAGCTTGTACCAGTCCCGTTACAACAATGAGCAGTTCTTC.

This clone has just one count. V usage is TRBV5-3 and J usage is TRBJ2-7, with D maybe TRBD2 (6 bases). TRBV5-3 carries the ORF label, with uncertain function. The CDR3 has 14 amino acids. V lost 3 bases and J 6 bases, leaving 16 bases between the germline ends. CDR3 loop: CARSSPRREAEQYF. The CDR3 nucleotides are TGTGCCAGAAGCTCTCCTAGGAGGGAGGCCGAGCAGTACTTC.

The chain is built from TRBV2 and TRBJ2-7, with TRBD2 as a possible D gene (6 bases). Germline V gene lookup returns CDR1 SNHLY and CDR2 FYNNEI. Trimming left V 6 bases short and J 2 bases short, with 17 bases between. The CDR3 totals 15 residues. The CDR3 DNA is TGTGCCAGCAGCGTTCTTAGTGGCGGGGCCTACGAGCAGTACTTC. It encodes CASSVLSGGAYEQYF.

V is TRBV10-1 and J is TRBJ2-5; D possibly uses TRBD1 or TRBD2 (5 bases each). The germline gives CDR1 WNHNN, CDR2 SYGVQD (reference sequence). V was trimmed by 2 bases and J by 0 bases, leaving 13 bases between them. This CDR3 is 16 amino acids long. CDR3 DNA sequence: TGCGCCAGCAGTGAGATAGGGACGCTAAACCAAGAGACCCAGTACTTC. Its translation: CASSEIGTLNQETQYF.

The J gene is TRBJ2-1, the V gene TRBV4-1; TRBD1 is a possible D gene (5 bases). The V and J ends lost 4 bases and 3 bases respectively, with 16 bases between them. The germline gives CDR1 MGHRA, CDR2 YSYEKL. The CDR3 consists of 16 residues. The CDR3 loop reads CASSRSQDESYNEQFF. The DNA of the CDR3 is TGCGCCAGCAGCCGATCACAGGACGAAAGCTACAATGAGCAGTTCTTC.

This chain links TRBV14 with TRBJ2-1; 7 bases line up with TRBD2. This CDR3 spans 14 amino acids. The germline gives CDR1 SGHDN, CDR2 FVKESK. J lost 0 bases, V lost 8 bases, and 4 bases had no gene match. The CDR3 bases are TGTGCCAGCCGGGGGGACCTCTCCTACAATGAGCAGTTCTTC. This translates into CASRGDLSYNEQFF.

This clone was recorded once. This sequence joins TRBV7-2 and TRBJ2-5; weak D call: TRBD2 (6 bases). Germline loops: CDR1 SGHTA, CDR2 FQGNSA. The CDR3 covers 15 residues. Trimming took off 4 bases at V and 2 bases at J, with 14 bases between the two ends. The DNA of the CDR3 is TGTGCCAGCAGCTCCGCAGGACTATATCAAGAGACCCAGTACTTC. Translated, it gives CASSSAGLYQETQYF.

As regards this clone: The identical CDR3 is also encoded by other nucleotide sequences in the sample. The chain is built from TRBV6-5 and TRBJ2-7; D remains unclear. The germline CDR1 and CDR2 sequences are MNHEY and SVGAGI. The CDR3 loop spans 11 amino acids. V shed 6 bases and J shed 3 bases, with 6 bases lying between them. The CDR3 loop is CASSYNYEQYF. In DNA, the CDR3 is TGTGCCAGCAGCTATAACTACGAGCAGTACTTC.

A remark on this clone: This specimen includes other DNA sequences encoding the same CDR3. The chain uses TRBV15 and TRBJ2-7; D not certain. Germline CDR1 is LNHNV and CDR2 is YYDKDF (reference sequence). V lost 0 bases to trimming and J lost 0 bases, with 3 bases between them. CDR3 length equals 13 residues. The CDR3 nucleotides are TGTGCCACCAGCAGAGATCGCTCCTACGAGCAGTACTTC. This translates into CATSRDRSYEQYF.

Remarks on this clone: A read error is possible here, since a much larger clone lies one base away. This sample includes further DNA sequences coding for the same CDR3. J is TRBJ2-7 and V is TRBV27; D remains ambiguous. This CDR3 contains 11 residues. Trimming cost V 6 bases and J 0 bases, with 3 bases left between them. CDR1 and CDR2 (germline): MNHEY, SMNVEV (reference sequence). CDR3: CASRSSYEQYF. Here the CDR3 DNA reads TGTGCCAGCAGATCCTCCTACGAGCAGTACTTC.

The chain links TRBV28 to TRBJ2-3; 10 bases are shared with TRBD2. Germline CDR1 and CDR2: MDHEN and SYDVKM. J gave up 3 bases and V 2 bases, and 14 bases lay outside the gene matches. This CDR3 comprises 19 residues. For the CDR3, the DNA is TGTGCCAGCAGTTTACCCTGGCTAGCGGGAGCGGTAGTGACAGATACGCAGTATTTT. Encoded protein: CASSLPWLAGAVVTDTQYF.

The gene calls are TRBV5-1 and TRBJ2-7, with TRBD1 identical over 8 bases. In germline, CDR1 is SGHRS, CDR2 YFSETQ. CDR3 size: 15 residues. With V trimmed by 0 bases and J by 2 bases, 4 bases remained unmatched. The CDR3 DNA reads TGCGCCAGCAGCTTGGAGGACAGGGCTACCTACGAGCAGTACTTC. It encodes CASSLEDRATYEQYF.